This T cell receptor (beta chain) was found in a study of OX40 agonist ivuxolimab in advanced cancers. On the study more broadly: Eligibility admitted prior anti-PD-1, anti-PD-L1 or anti-CTLA-4 therapy; about 40% had some.

About this clone itself: Its matching antigen is unknown.

Here immunoSEQ multiplex PCR was the method, and the copy in TCRdb shows in-frame clones only, minus some. This repertoire shows around 74,000 clones, less than 95% found once; its top ten account for approximately 9.9%. V lost 3 bases to trimming and J lost 8 bases, with 16 bases between them. The length of the CDR3 is 14 residues. Findings and limits, study-wide: Expanded clones belonging to CD8+ T cells outnumbered, on average, those of CD4+. Not determined was the antigen specificity of the expanded peripheral T cells.

Sequencing used CD4+ or CD8+ T cells sorted from blood, obtained in a trial of the OX40 agonist ivuxolimab. The chain couples TRBV5-3 to TRBJ2-3, with D perhaps matching TRBD1 or TRBD2 (5 bases each). TRBV5-3 is noted as an ORF with a role that remains uncertain. The clonotype originates from an adult with an advanced solid tumor such as melanoma, head and neck, liver or kidney cancer. DNA for the CDR3: TGTGCCAGAAGCTCCCGGGGCCCCAAGGTTACGCAGTATTTT. Translating gives CARSSRGPKVTQYF.